A single sample is the source of the 20 T cell receptor beta chains below, sequenced in a study of cytomegalovirus exposure and HLA in healthy donors. With 60 Vbeta and 13 Jbeta primers, the PCR was carried out. Sequencing was performed with immunoSEQ multiplex PCR; in TCRdb, only in-frame clones are kept and a portion is missing. The sample has approximately 120,000 clones; 55% to 75% are singletons. The sample was PBMCs. Receptor source: a woman between 70 and 85 years old in good health and CMV-seropositive.

This sequence joins TRBV2 and TRBJ2-1; 8 positions agree with TRBD2. Losses at the gene ends were 5 bases for V and 6 bases for J; bases not matched to a gene: 9. The CDR3 has 15 residues. Germline V gene lookup returns CDR1 SNHLY and CDR2 FYNNEI. The CDR3 DNA follows: TGTGCCAGCAGTCGTGGGTTGGCGGGGGGCAATGAGCAGTTCTTC. Its protein is CASSRGLAGGNEQFF.

The chain joins TRBV19 to TRBJ2-5, with 8 bases aligning to TRBD1. The germline gives CDR1 LNHDA, CDR2 SQIVND (reference sequence). The CDR3 covers 18 residues. With V trimmed by 4 bases and J by 0 bases, 13 bases remained unmatched. In DNA, the CDR3 is TGTGCCAGTAGTAGACAGGGGTCATCCCCTCCGTACCAAGAGACCCAGTACTTC. Protein product: CASSRQGSSPPYQETQYF.

The chain employs TRBV2 and TRBJ2-3, with 9 bases fitting TRBD2. Germline trimming cut 4 bases from V and 2 bases from J; bases unmatched to any gene: 16. CDR3 length equals 19 residues. The germline CDR1 and CDR2 sequences are SNHLY and FYNNEI. In nucleotides, the CDR3 is TGTGCCAGCAGTGGAAAAAAACTCAGGAGCGGGGGGACCACAGATACGCAGTATTTT. This translates into CASSGKKLRSGGTTDTQYF.

The CDR3 bases are TGTGCCTGGAGTCCCGACCCCGGAGGCACTGAAGCTTTCTTT. Translation gives CAWSPDPGGTEAFF. The rearrangement links TRBV30 to TRBJ1-1; no clear D gene. Germline CDR1 reads GTSNPN; CDR2 reads SVGIG (reference sequence). The CDR3 consists of 14 residues. Trimming cost V 2 bases and J 4 bases, with 14 bases left between them.

The J gene is TRBJ2-5, the V gene TRBV19; D is unresolved. V lost 4 bases, J lost 2 bases, and 5 bases lay in between. The CDR3 length is 12 residues. Per germline, CDR1 LNHDA and CDR2 SQIVND (reference sequence). DNA for the CDR3: TGTGCCAGTAGTAGCCAGCAAGAGACCCAGTACTTC. As protein: CASSSQQETQYF.

This sequence joins TRBV11-2 and TRBJ2-7; 9 bases agree with TRBD2. Germline lookup yields CDR1 SGHAT and CDR2 FQNNGV. The V gene end was trimmed by 1 base and the J gene end by 2 bases; junction bases not matched to a gene: 3. This CDR3 is built from 15 residues. In DNA, the CDR3 is TGTGCCAGCAGCTTAGTGTCTAGCGGGGCCTACGAGCAGTACTTC. Translated: CASSLVSSGAYEQYF.

The sample holds a few counts of this clone. J is TRBJ1-2 and V is TRBV5-1, with a weak D call TRBD1 (5 bases). The CDR3 extends over 17 amino acids. Trimming took off 2 bases at V and 6 bases at J, with 23 bases between the two ends. From germline, CDR1 is SGHRS and CDR2 YFSETQ. CDR3 residues: CASSFPASGATDDGYTF. DNA for the CDR3: TGCGCCAGCAGCTTCCCGGCGTCCGGAGCGACAGACGATGGCTACACCTTC.

This clone appeared a few times. The chain recombines TRBV6-5 with TRBJ2-1; TRBD2 matches 7 bases. The germline gives CDR1 MNHEY, CDR2 SVGAGI. The CDR3 is made up of 16 amino acids. V lost 0 bases to trimming and J lost 7 bases; unmatched junction nucleotides: 9. The CDR3 DNA reads as TGTGCCAGCAGTTACTCCCAAAGGCGGGGGAAGAATGAGCAGTTCTTC. Translated: CASSYSQRRGKNEQFF.

The chain combines TRBV7-2 with TRBJ2-5, with TRBD2 as a possible D gene (6 bases). Germline V gene sequence: CDR1 SGHTA, CDR2 FQGNSA. This CDR3 has 15 residues. Trimming removed 0 bases from V and 4 bases from J, with 12 bases in between. CDR3 DNA sequence: TGTGCCAGCAGCTTAGCCCTCTCTAGCGCAGAGACCCAGTACTTC. It specifies CASSLALSSAETQYF.

This clone was seen only a few times. The rearrangement joins TRBV6-1 to TRBJ2-2, with 7 bases aligning to TRBD2. Per the germline V gene, CDR1 is MNHNS and CDR2 is SASEGT. The CDR3 extends over 14 amino acids. With 7 bases clipped from V and 4 bases from J, the junction kept 6 bases outside the gene matches. CDR3 residues: CASTGRVGTGELFF. The CDR3 DNA is TGTGCCAGCACGGGGAGGGTTGGCACCGGGGAGCTGTTTTTT.

In regard to this clone: This specimen includes other DNA sequences encoding the same CDR3. The rearrangement links TRBV7-9 to TRBJ2-3; D is unresolved. This CDR3 region has 13 residues. The ends were cut back, 3 bases at V and 1 base at J, with 5 bases in the middle. Germline assignment: CDR1 SEHNR and CDR2 FQNEAQ (reference sequence). CDR3 coding DNA: TGTGCCAGCAGCTTGCCGGGCACAGATACGCAGTATTTT. Translating gives CASSLPGTDTQYF.

The chain has TRBV7-9 and TRBJ2-1; 16 positions agree with TRBD2. Germline-derived CDR1 and CDR2 are SEHNR and FQNEAQ (reference sequence). Trimming removed 6 bases from V and 9 bases from J; junction bases left unmatched: 5. The CDR3 runs 15 residues. The CDR3 sequence: CASRSGLAGGGEQFF. The CDR3, as DNA: TGTGCCAGCAGATCGGGACTAGCGGGGGGGGGTGAGCAGTTCTTC.

The genes are TRBV11-2 and TRBJ1-2; D remains unclear. CDR3 length: 13 amino acids. V dropped 1 base and J dropped 8 bases, with 11 bases sitting between them. Germline values: CDR1 SGHAT, CDR2 FQNNGV. CDR3 amino acids: CASSLGAGEGYTF. The CDR3 nucleotides read TGTGCCAGCAGCTTAGGCGCAGGCGAGGGCTACACCTTC.

The V gene is TRBV6-6, the J gene TRBJ1-5, with TRBD1 as a possible D gene (6 bases). The V and J ends lost 5 bases and 6 bases respectively, with 11 bases between them. This CDR3 is built from 13 residues. Germline V gene data show CDR1 as MNHNY and CDR2 as SVGAGI (reference sequence). The CDR3 DNA is TGTGCCAGCAGTCGACAGGCGGTTCAGCCCCAGCATTTT. Amino acid sequence: CASSRQAVQPQHF.

The rearrangement links TRBV6-1 to TRBJ1-1, with D tentatively TRBD1 (5 bases). V lost 2 bases, J lost 1 base, and 8 bases lay in between. The CDR3 extends over 14 amino acids. Germline V gene lookup returns CDR1 MNHNS and CDR2 SASEGT. The CDR3 is CASSEQGRNTEAFF. Written as DNA, the CDR3 is TGTGCCAGCAGTGAACAGGGAAGGAACACTGAAGCTTTCTTT.

This chain joins TRBV6-6 and TRBJ1-2; D gene ambiguous. V shed 5 bases and J shed 5 bases, with 9 bases lying between them. This CDR3 spans 12 amino acids. Germline assignment: CDR1 MNHNY and CDR2 SVGAGI (reference sequence). The chain's CDR3 is CASSPDSYGYTF. CDR3 nucleotides: TGTGCCAGCAGTCCAGATTCTTATGGCTACACCTTC.

This clone has only a few counts. V usage is TRBV9 and J usage is TRBJ2-3; perhaps TRBD2 as D (6 bases). Per germline, CDR1 SGDLS and CDR2 YYNGEE. Trimming took off 3 bases at V and 1 base at J, with 12 bases between the two ends. The CDR3 is made up of 15 amino acids. The CDR3 DNA follows: TGTGCCAGCAGCGGGGAGGCGCGGGGCACAGATACGCAGTATTTT. Its protein product is CASSGEARGTDTQYF. Using reference TRBV9 and TRBJ2-3 for the parts outside the CDR3, the full variable domain is DSGVTQTPKHLITATGQRVTLRCSPRSGDLSVYWYQQSLDQGLQFLIQYYNGEERAKGNILERFSAQQFPDLHSELNLSSLELGDSALYFCASSGEARGTDTQYFGPGTRLTVL.

The chain couples TRBV5-1 to TRBJ2-7; 7 nucleotides align to TRBD2. CDR3 length equals 14 residues. Germline-derived CDR1 and CDR2 are SGHRS and YFSETQ. V lost 4 bases, J lost 3 bases, and 7 bases stayed unmatched. The CDR3 bases are TGCGCCAGCAGCCTCCGTGGGGGGGACTACGAGCAGTACTTC. It encodes CASSLRGGDYEQYF.

V gene TRBV19 combines with J gene TRBJ1-2, with 9 nucleotides matching TRBD1. This CDR3 region has 15 residues. Germline-derived CDR1 and CDR2 are LNHDA and SQIVND (reference sequence). Germline trimming cut 11 bases from V and 5 bases from J; bases unmatched to any gene: 15. In DNA form, the CDR3 reads TGTGCCTGCCGTCCCGGGACAGGGTTGGGGTATGGCTACACCTTC. It encodes CACRPGTGLGYGYTF.

The chain has TRBV18 and TRBJ2-2; TRBD1 agrees at 7 bases. Germline lookup yields CDR1 KGHSH and CDR2 LQKENI. V shed 6 bases and J 1 base; nucleotides not matched to a gene: 5. This CDR3 has 15 amino acids. As DNA, the CDR3 is TGTGCCAGCTCCCTCGACAGGGTGAACACCGGGGAGCTGTTTTTT. Translation: CASSLDRVNTGELFF.